The source of this T cell receptor (beta chain) is a study of blood T cell repertoires in COVID-19. In the study overall: The cDNA or gDNA used as material had been derived from T cells, B-cell-depleted T cells, or PBMCs.

Repertoires were generated with immunoSEQ multiplex PCR, while TCRdb's copy carries only in-frame clones and drops some. The sample has 250,000 to 400,000 clones, around 89% seen once. V lost 3 bases and J lost 1; bases outside the gene matches: 4. Per germline, CDR1 SGHRS and CDR2 YFSETQ. The CDR3 covers 16 residues. What was sequenced was peripheral blood. The chain has TRBV5-1 and TRBJ2-2, with TRBD2 matching 9 bases. The clonotype was recovered from a woman between 25 and 40 years old with COVID-19, enrolled during active disease. CDR3 bases: TGCGCCAGCAGCTCCAGCGGGGGGCGGAACACCGGGGAGCTGTTTTTT. Protein product: CASSSSGGRNTGELFF. The complete variable domain, with remaining parts taken from reference TRBV5-1 and TRBJ2-2, reads KAGVTQTPRYLIKTRGQQVTLSCSPISGHRSVSWYQQTPGQGLQFLFEYFSETQRNKGNFPGRFSGRQFSNSRSEMNVSTLELGDSALYLCASSSSGGRNTGELFFGEGSRLTVL.